These 23 T cell receptor beta chains share one sample of origin, sequenced in a study of CD8 T cells in Susac syndrome. Reverse transcription of roughly 0.5 to 1 ug RNA was carried out with random hexamers. From the immunoSEQ multiplex PCR reads, TCRdb called clonotypes with MiXCR, one entry per CDR3 protein. The data hold around 170,000 distinct CDR3 sequences, with 94% observed a single time. Sequenced: CD4+ T cells from PBMCs. All receptors derive from a human donor with Susac syndrome.

The genes are TRBV19 and TRBJ2-1, with D uncertain. Germline values: CDR1 LNHDA, CDR2 SQIVND (reference sequence). Trimming shortened V by 6 bases and J by 7 bases, and 13 bases separated the two germline ends. The length of the CDR3 is 13 residues. CDR3 nucleotides: TGTGCCAGTAGCGAGTTCGTTCGGAATGAGCAGTTCTTC. Protein product: CASSEFVRNEQFF.

Here the CDR3 DNA reads TGCAGTGCTGGACCGGACACATTCCCCTATGGCTACACCTTC. It translates to CSAGPDTFPYGYTF. This sequence joins TRBV20-1 and TRBJ1-2; TRBD1 is a possible D gene (5 bases). Trimming removed 5 bases from V and 4 bases from J, with 17 bases in between. In germline, CDR1 is DFQATT, CDR2 SNEGSKA (reference sequence). The CDR3 consists of 14 residues.

This rearrangement joins TRBV4-3 to TRBJ1-6; 7 bases align to TRBD1. Germline-derived CDR1 and CDR2 are LGHNA and YSLEER. J gave up 8 bases and V 0 bases, and 7 bases lay outside the gene matches. This CDR3 has 16 residues. In DNA form, the CDR3 reads TGCGCCAGCAGCCAAGATGGCAGGGGGAGCGATTCACCCCTCCACTTT. Its translation: CASSQDGRGSDSPLHF.

This CDR3 is CASSFGLAQDNEQFF. The CDR3, as DNA: TGTGCCAGCAGCTTTGGACTAGCCCAAGACAATGAGCAGTTCTTC. J is TRBJ2-1 and V is TRBV5-4; TRBD2 matches at 8 bases. J gave up 5 bases and V 2 bases, and 6 bases lay outside the gene matches. Germline V gives CDR1 SGHNT, CDR2 YYREEE (reference sequence). This CDR3 is 15 amino acids long. The entire variable domain, with the rest obtained from reference TRBV5-4 and TRBJ2-1, is as follows: ETGVTQSPTHLIKTRGQQVTLRCSSQSGHNTVSWYQQALGQGPQFIFQYYREEENGRGNFPPRFSGLQFPNYSSELNVNALELDDSALYLCASSFGLAQDNEQFFGPGTRLTVL.

The V gene is TRBV29-1, the J gene TRBJ2-3, with D perhaps TRBD2 (7 bases). In germline, CDR1 is SQVTM, CDR2 ANQGSEA. V was cut by 4 bases and J by 3 bases, with 20 bases left in between. The CDR3 consists of 16 residues. CDR3 loop: CSVVKQGGAPTDTQYF. For the CDR3, the DNA is TGCAGCGTTGTAAAACAGGGAGGGGCCCCTACAGATACGCAGTATTTT.

CDR3 protein: CASSQPGLAGEYNEQFF. The CDR3 region has the DNA TGCGCCAGCAGCCAACCGGGACTAGCGGGGGAATACAATGAGCAGTTCTTC. The J gene is TRBJ2-1, the V gene TRBV4-1, with 14 bases matching TRBD2. V lost 2 bases to trimming and J lost 4 bases; unmatched junction nucleotides: 4. CDR1 and CDR2 from the germline V gene are MGHRA and YSYEKL. The CDR3 totals 17 residues.

Regarding this clonotype: A junction boundary mismatches the germline segment, possibly from a read error. V usage is TRBV15 and J usage is TRBJ1-5, with a tentative D call TRBD1 (5 bases). From germline, CDR1 is LNHNV and CDR2 YYDKDF (reference sequence). CDR3 length equals 18 residues. In DNA form, the CDR3 reads TGTGCCACCAGTAGAGAGCCCTTTCCGGGACGGGCCAATCAGCCCCAGCATTTT. Translating gives CATSREPFPGRANQPQHF.

V usage is TRBV7-2 and J usage is TRBJ2-5; tentatively, D is TRBD1 (5 bases). The CDR3 is made up of 14 amino acids. Trimming shortened V by 1 base and J by 4 bases, and 10 bases separated the two germline ends. The germline CDR1 and CDR2 sequences are SGHTA and FQGNSA. CDR3 loop: CASSLDRIGETQYF. The CDR3 nucleotides read TGTGCCAGCAGCTTAGACAGGATCGGAGAGACCCAGTACTTC.

This rearrangement joins TRBV20-1 to TRBJ2-7; 11 nucleotides agree with TRBD2. The CDR3 is 16 residues long. The germline CDR1 and CDR2 sequences are DFQATT and SNEGSKA (reference sequence). V lost 5 bases, J lost 0 bases, and 9 bases stayed unmatched. CDR3 in amino acids: CSALTGTSGVSYEQYF. The CDR3 DNA reads as TGCAGTGCTCTGACCGGGACTAGCGGCGTCTCCTACGAGCAGTACTTC.

This chain joins TRBV5-4 and TRBJ2-5; tentatively, D is TRBD1 or TRBD2 (5 bases each). V was cut by 3 bases and J by 3 bases, with 12 bases left in between. CDR3 length: 14 residues. The germline V gene encodes CDR1 SGHNT and CDR2 YYREEE (reference sequence). The CDR3 is CASSSGTFKETQYF. DNA of the CDR3: TGTGCCAGCAGCTCCGGGACGTTTAAAGAGACCCAGTACTTC.

The gene calls are TRBV5-6 and TRBJ1-2; D is unclear. The germline gives CDR1 SGHDT, CDR2 YYEEEE. V lost 1 base and J lost 7, with 8 bases in between. The CDR3 consists of 12 residues. This CDR3 is CASSLQDFGYTF. The CDR3 DNA reads TGTGCCAGCAGCTTGCAGGATTTTGGCTACACCTTC. The entire variable domain, with the rest obtained from reference TRBV5-6 and TRBJ1-2, is as follows: DAGVTQSPTHLIKTRGQQVTLRCSPKSGHDTVSWYQQALGQGPQFIFQYYEEEERQRGNFPDRFSGHQFPNYSSELNVNALLLGDSALYLCASSLQDFGYTFGSGTRLTVV.

This clonotype was seen just once. This chain links TRBV6-6 with TRBJ1-2, with unresolved D. V lost 2 bases, J lost 4 bases, and 11 bases lay in between. This CDR3 is 14 amino acids long. The V gene's germline CDR1 is MNHNY and CDR2 SVGAGI (reference sequence). The CDR3 DNA sequence: TGTGCCAGCAGTTACCGTGGCGGCGGCTATGGCTACACCTTC. Its protein product is CASSYRGGGYGYTF.

V usage is TRBV9 and J usage is TRBJ2-1; D assignment may be TRBD1 or TRBD2 (6 bases each). The CDR3 spans 15 residues. V gave up 0 bases and J gave up 14 bases, with 21 bases separating them. Germline CDR1 SGDLS, CDR2 YYNGEE. The CDR3 nucleotides read TGTGCCAGCAGCGTAGGCGGCGGACGGGGGCTTCAAAAGTTCTTC. Residues: CASSVGGGRGLQKFF.

V usage is TRBV20-1 and J usage is TRBJ2-3; 9 nucleotides match TRBD2. V was clipped by 0 bases and J by 2 bases; unmatched bases: 6. CDR3 length: 16 amino acids. Germline CDR1 DFQATT, CDR2 SNEGSKA (reference sequence). CDR3 loop: CSARDVLAGDTDTQYF. Written as DNA, the CDR3 is TGCAGTGCTAGAGATGTATTAGCGGGGGACACAGATACGCAGTATTTT.

The chain combines TRBV5-1 with TRBJ1-2; 9 bases are a match to TRBD1. The junction had 14 bases not matched to a gene; V was cut back by 3 bases and J by 8 bases. Germline V gives CDR1 SGHRS, CDR2 YFSETQ. The CDR3 spans 16 residues. CDR3 sequence reads: CASSYNPDRGPEGYTF. The CDR3 coding sequence is TGCGCCAGCAGCTATAACCCGGACAGGGGCCCGGAAGGCTACACCTTC.

A single count supports this clonotype. The V call is TRBV3-1, the J call TRBJ2-7; D gene ambiguous. This CDR3 is built from 11 residues. Germline CDR1 is LGHDT and CDR2 is YNNKEL (reference sequence). V was trimmed by 6 bases and J by 6 bases, leaving 9 bases between them. The CDR3 region is CASSRGREQYF. DNA of the CDR3: TGTGCCAGCAGTCGAGGACGCGAGCAGTACTTC.

The chain uses TRBV7-2 and TRBJ2-1; no clear D. The CDR3 is 15 residues long. Trimming pared 5 bases from V and 0 bases from J, leaving 11 bases between. Germline values: CDR1 SGHTA, CDR2 FQGNSA. The CDR3 nucleotides are TGTGCCAGCAGCCCGACTCCCGGCTCCTACAATGAGCAGTTCTTC. Translated, it gives CASSPTPGSYNEQFF. The full variable domain, with the rest looked up from reference TRBV7-2 and TRBJ2-1, is GAGVSQSPSNKVTEKGKDVELRCDPISGHTALYWYRQSLGQGLEFLIYFQGNSAPDKSGLPSDRFSAERTGGSVSTLTIQRTQQEDSAVYLCASSPTPGSYNEQFFGPGTRLTVL.

V and J are TRBV18 and TRBJ1-1; 10 bases match TRBD1. Losses at the gene ends were 1 base for V and 5 bases for J; bases not matched to a gene: 4. The CDR3 contains 15 residues. Germline values: CDR1 KGHSH, CDR2 LQKENI. CDR3 protein: CASSPQGTGETEAFF. In DNA, the CDR3 is TGTGCCAGCTCACCACAAGGGACAGGGGAGACTGAAGCTTTCTTT. Looking up the rest from reference TRBV18 and TRBJ1-1 gives the full variable domain: NAGVMQNPRHLVRRRGQEARLRCSPMKGHSHVYWYRQLPEEGLKFMVYLQKENIIDESGMPKERFSAEFPKEGPSILRIQQVVRGDSAAYFCASSPQGTGETEAFFGQGTRLTVV.

The V call is TRBV6-1, the J call TRBJ2-6, with a weak D call TRBD1 (6 bases). Trimming shortened V by 6 bases and J by 2 bases, and 23 bases separated the two germline ends. The germline CDR1 and CDR2 sequences are MNHNS and SASEGT. The CDR3 covers 19 residues. The CDR3 spells CASRPWDITKPPGANVLTF. The CDR3 coding sequence is TGTGCCAGCAGGCCGTGGGACATCACAAAACCTCCTGGGGCCAACGTCCTGACTTTC.

The rearrangement joins TRBV14 to TRBJ2-1; D is undetermined. The ends were cut back, 0 bases at V and 5 bases at J, with 5 bases in the middle. The CDR3 is 13 amino acids. The germline gives CDR1 SGHDN, CDR2 FVKESK. The CDR3 DNA reads as TGTGCCAGCAGCCAAGATTGGAACAATGAGCAGTTCTTC. Its protein product is CASSQDWNNEQFF.

This clonotype was counted a single time. The chain carries TRBV6-5 and TRBJ1-6; 7 bases fit TRBD1. Germline trimming cut 7 bases from V and 8 bases from J; bases unmatched to any gene: 5. The CDR3 has 13 residues. CDR1 and CDR2 (germline): MNHEY, SVGAGI. For the CDR3, the DNA is TGTGCCAGCACCAATCAGGGGGATTCACCCCTCCACTTT. This gives the protein CASTNQGDSPLHF.

This chain uses TRBV12-3 or TRBV12-4 with TRBJ2-1, with a possible D match to TRBD1 (6 bases). V was pared by 5 bases and J by 8 bases, with 10 bases between. The CDR3 consists of 12 residues. CDR3 sequence reads: CASSPTGYEQFF. CDR3 nucleotide sequence: TGTGCCAGCAGTCCGACAGGTTATGAGCAGTTCTTC.

CDR3 sequence reads: CASSEQGAGHGYTF. CDR3 DNA sequence: TGTGCCAGCAGTGAACAGGGGGCTGGTCATGGCTACACCTTC. The chain carries TRBV6-4 and TRBJ1-2; 9 nucleotides line up with TRBD1. After removal of 3 bases from V and 6 bases from J, the junction contained 5 bases not matched to a gene. Germline V lookup: CDR1 MRHNA, CDR2 SNTAGT. The CDR3 sequence is 14 residues long.